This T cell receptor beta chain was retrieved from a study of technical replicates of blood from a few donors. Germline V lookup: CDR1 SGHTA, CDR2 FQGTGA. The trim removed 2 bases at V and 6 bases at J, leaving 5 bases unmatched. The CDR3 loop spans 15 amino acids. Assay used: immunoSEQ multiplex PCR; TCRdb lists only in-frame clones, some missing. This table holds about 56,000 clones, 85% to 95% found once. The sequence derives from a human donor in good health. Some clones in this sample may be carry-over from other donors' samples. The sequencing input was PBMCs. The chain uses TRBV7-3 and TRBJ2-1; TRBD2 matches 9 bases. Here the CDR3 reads CASSLQAGGPNEQFF. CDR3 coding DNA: TGTGCCAGCAGCTTACAGGCGGGGGGGCCCAATGAGCAGTTCTTC.